Listed below are T cell receptor beta chains from one sample, sequenced in a study of blood T cells in healthy people across ages. One entry per CDR3 protein results from TCRdb running MiXCR on the 5' RACE reads. This sample carries about 1.8 million distinct CDR3 sequences, 40% to 55% of them seen once, and the ten largest clones take 2.1%. The sequencing input was blood. Every receptor here comes from a woman in her forties in good health. CDR3s include the opening cysteine and the closing phenylalanine or tryptophan. The D gene is left open where the match is weak. Rows may omit the clone size; those that give it use once, few, many or a size class.

j_call v_call d_call clone_size cdr3_nt cdr3_aa
TRBJ2-7 TRBV2 . . TGTGCCAGCACGAGAGGGGGTGATCTGTACAATGAGCAGTACTTC CASTRGGDLYNEQYF
TRBJ1-4 TRBV20-1 . . TGCAGTGCTGCGTGGGGGGGTACTAATGAAAAACTGTTTTTT CSAAWGGTNEKLFF
TRBJ2-7 TRBV4-3 . . TGCGCCAGCAGCCACTTCGACAGCGAATACACCTACGAGCAGTACTTC CASSHFDSEYTYEQYF
TRBJ2-1 TRBV4-1 . . TGCGCCAGCAGCCAAGATTATTTGCCGAACAGGGAACGGCATCGCTACAATGAGCAGTTCTTC CASSQDYLPNRERHRYNEQFF
TRBJ2-1 TRBV7-2 TRBD1 . TGTGCCAGCAGCTTAGACCCGACAGGGATAACGACCCAAACGGACAATGAGCAGTTCTTC CASSLDPTGITTQTDNEQFF
TRBJ1-2 TRBV10-3 . . TGTGCCATCAAGGGGGGAGACTATGGCTACACCTTC CAIKGGDYGYTF
TRBJ2-1 TRBV24-1 . few TGTGCCACCAGTAGCTCAGGGGTCCGGTTCTTC CATSSSGVRFF
TRBJ2-3 TRBV7-8 . . TGTGCCAGCAGCTTAGGGATTGGGGCGCAGTATTTT CASSLGIGAQYF
TRBJ2-6 TRBV21-1 . . TGTGCCAGCAGCTCCCGACAGAGCCGCTCTGGGGCCAACGTCCTGACTTTC CASSSRQSRSGANVLTF
TRBJ1-2 TRBV28 TRBD1 few TGTGCCAGCAGTACCCTCCCCTTGACAGGGTGGAGTTATGGCTACACCTTC CASSTLPLTGWSYGYTF
TRBJ1-4 TRBV6-1 TRBD1 . TGTGCCAGCAGTGGAATAGACAGGGGGGTTGGTGAAAAACTGTTTTTT CASSGIDRGVGEKLFF
TRBJ1-2 TRBV6-6 TRBD1 . TGTGCCAGCAGCTCCGGGACAGGGCAGGACTATGGCTACACCTTC CASSSGTGQDYGYTF
TRBJ2-3 TRBV7-2 . few TGTGCCAGCAGCTTCGGCCCAAATTCTGACACGGTCACAGATACGCAGTATTTT CASSFGPNSDTVTDTQYF
TRBJ2-2 TRBV28 TRBD1 . TGTGCCAGCTGGACAGGGGACACCGGGGAGCTGTTTTTT CASWTGDTGELFF
TRBJ2-3 TRBV7-2 TRBD1 few TGTGCCAGCAGCACTCGGGACAGTGGGGATACGCAGTATTTT CASSTRDSGDTQYF
TRBJ2-3 TRBV7-9 TRBD1 . TGTGCCAGCAGCATGGACAGGGGGCAAGATACGCAGTATTTT CASSMDRGQDTQYF
TRBJ2-4 TRBV6-5 . once TGTGCCAGCAGTTACTCGAGGTGGAGTCCTGGACAGTCAAGACTAGCCAAAAACATTCAGTACTTC CASSYSRWSPGQSRLAKNIQYF
TRBJ2-6 TRBV6-2/TRBV6-3 TRBD1 few TGTGCCAGCAGCCGGGACAGGGGAGGGGCCAACGTCCTGACTTTC CASSRDRGGANVLTF
TRBJ2-1 TRBV20-1 TRBD1 . TGCAGTGCCCTCGACAGGGGGGGCTACAATGAGCAGTTCTTC CSALDRGGYNEQFF
TRBJ2-1 TRBV20-1 TRBD1 . TGCAGTGCTAGAGATCTATTAGGAGGGACAGGGAAAATCAATGAGCAGTTCTTC CSARDLLGGTGKINEQFF
TRBJ2-5 TRBV20-1 . few TGCAGTGCTAGAGTCGCTATAGGCAGCCAAGAGACCCAGTACTTC CSARVAIGSQETQYF
TRBJ1-2 TRBV7-2 TRBD1 . TGTGCCAGCAGCTTAGGCGGGACAGGGGGACCGAGTAACTATGGCTACACCTTC CASSLGGTGGPSNYGYTF
TRBJ2-5 TRBV10-3 TRBD1 . TGTGCCATCAATGAGGACAGGCTCACGACCCAGTACTTC CAINEDRLTTQYF
TRBJ2-5 TRBV7-2 . . TGTGCCAGCAGCTTAGAGAATGTGACTCCCCAACGAGGGACCCAGTACTTC CASSLENVTPQRGTQYF
TRBJ1-6 TRBV5-1 . . TGCGCCAGCAGCCCGAGGGCGGGGAGCTCCTATAATTCACCCCCCCACTTT CASSPRAGSSYNSPPHF
TRBJ2-5 TRBV12-3/TRBV12-4 TRBD2 . TGTGCCAGCAGTCCGGGACTAGCGGGGGCCGCTCAAGAGACCCAGTACTTC CASSPGLAGAAQETQYF
TRBJ1-4 TRBV6-1 . . TGTGCCAGCATGAGCAGGGGAGGGCCCTGGAATGAAAAACTGTTTTTT CASMSRGGPWNEKLFF
TRBJ2-5 TRBV27 TRBD1 few TGTGCCAGCAGTTTTGCAGGGGGCGGCTCTCGGGAGACCCAGTACTTC CASSFAGGGSRETQYF
TRBJ2-5 TRBV7-2 . few TGTGCCAGCAGCTTAGATGGGGGGGCCCTGGAGACCCAGTACTTC CASSLDGGALETQYF
TRBJ2-5 TRBV7-2 TRBD2 many TGTGCCAGCAGCTTAGGACTAGCGGGGGGGAAAGAGACCCAGTACTTC CASSLGLAGGKETQYF
TRBJ2-7 TRBV28 TRBD1 . TGTGCCAGCAGGGTCCCCGGGACAGGAGCCTACGAGCAGTACTTC CASRVPGTGAYEQYF
TRBJ2-5 TRBV20-1 . few TGCAGTGCGGAAGGACAGAGCCCCAATTGGGGGGAGACCCAGTACTTC CSAEGQSPNWGETQYF
TRBJ2-7 TRBV5-6 . . TGTGCCAGCAGCTTGAGTGGGACAACAGGCCACGAGCAGTACTTC CASSLSGTTGHEQYF
TRBJ1-1 TRBV7-9 TRBD1 few TGTGCCAGCAGTCCGAAGAGGCGACAGGGAAGGACTGAAGCTTTCTTT CASSPKRRQGRTEAFF
TRBJ2-5 TRBV12-3/TRBV12-4 . . TGTGCCAGCACCGAACTGGGGCGGGCCCAAGAGACCCAGTACTTC CASTELGRAQETQYF
TRBJ2-7 TRBV4-1 . . TGCGCCAGCAGCCAAGCTGATCATCGATCCGAGCAGTACTTC CASSQADHRSEQYF
TRBJ1-5 TRBV7-9 . few TGTGCCAGCAGCTTTCAGGGAATGACTCAGCCCCAGCATTTT CASSFQGMTQPQHF
TRBJ1-5 TRBV13 TRBD1 few TGTGCCAGCAGCTCCCGGGACAGGGGGCTCGAGCCCCAGCATTTT CASSSRDRGLEPQHF
TRBJ2-3 TRBV12-3/TRBV12-4 TRBD1 . TGTGCCAGCACCCTAATGACAGGGTTGAACCGACTAACAGATACGCAGTATTTT CASTLMTGLNRLTDTQYF
TRBJ2-1 TRBV7-2 . . TGTGCCAGCAGCTTAGCAGGGTGGAATGAGCAGTTCTTC CASSLAGWNEQFF
TRBJ2-3 TRBV20-1 TRBD1 . TGCAGTGCTAGCGGGGACAGGGATTCAACAGATACGCAGTATTTT CSASGDRDSTDTQYF
TRBJ2-2 TRBV20-1 TRBD1 . TGCAGTGCCAACGCTTTGGGACAGGCTAACACCGGGGAGCTGTTTTTT CSANALGQANTGELFF
TRBJ2-5 TRBV4-1 . . TGCGCCAGCAGCCAAGATCCCACGCAAGAGACCCAGTACTTC CASSQDPTQETQYF
TRBJ2-1 TRBV12-3/TRBV12-4 . few TGTGCCAGCAGTTTGCGGGGCCCCCCCTACAATGAGCAGTTCTTC CASSLRGPPYNEQFF
TRBJ2-5 TRBV2 . . TGTGCCAGCAGTGTCCTCCCTTCAAGGGGGGGGTCAGCAGAGACCCAGTACTTC CASSVLPSRGGSAETQYF
TRBJ2-7 TRBV27 . . TGTGCCAGCATGTTGGTAGGGAGCGGATACGAGCAGTACTTC CASMLVGSGYEQYF
TRBJ2-1 TRBV20-1 TRBD1 . TGCAGTGCTCGGAACAGGGGCCACGGCAATGAGCAGTTCTTC CSARNRGHGNEQFF
TRBJ2-5 TRBV6-5 . . TGTGCCAGCACCAGACGGACAGGAGGGCCCCAAGAGACCCAGTACTTC CASTRRTGGPQETQYF
TRBJ2-3 TRBV6-5 . few TGTGCCAGCAGTTACTCACCACCGGACGGACCCCGCACAGATACGCAGTATTTT CASSYSPPDGPRTDTQYF
TRBJ2-5 TRBV7-9 TRBD2 once TGTGCCAGCAGCCAAAGCGGGGGGTGGAATGAGCAGTACTTC CASSQSGGWNEQYF
TRBJ2-1 TRBV10-2 TRBD1 few TGCGCCAGCAGTGACTTAAGGACAGGGGGCTTCAATGAGCAGTTCTTC CASSDLRTGGFNEQFF
TRBJ2-1 TRBV6-2/TRBV6-3 . . TGTGCCAGCGGCAACATGAGAAGGCTGAGCTCCTACAATGAGCAGTTCTTC CASGNMRRLSSYNEQFF
TRBJ2-1 TRBV3-1 . . TGTGCCAGCAGCCAAGATTGGGGTTACGACAATGAGCAGTTCTTC CASSQDWGYDNEQFF
TRBJ2-3 TRBV27 TRBD2 few TGTGCCAGCAGTCCCCTCTTAGCGGGGGGGACAGATACGCAGTATTTT CASSPLLAGGTDTQYF
TRBJ2-6 TRBV28 TRBD1 . TGTGCCAGCAGGGGACAGGGAACAACTGGGGCCAACGTCCTGACTTTC CASRGQGTTGANVLTF